This T cell receptor beta chain is drawn from a study of response to subunit inactivated influenza vaccine. With 1 base clipped from V and 4 bases from J, the junction kept 2 bases outside the gene matches. Germline V lookup: CDR1 LNHNV, CDR2 YYDKDF (reference sequence). The CDR3 totals 15 residues. TCRdb ran MiXCR on the RT-PCR reads and lists one entry per CDR3 protein. This table holds about 530,000 distinct CDR3 sequences, 10% to 15% found once. As regards this clonotype: Antigen unknown.

Whole-study findings and limits: Each seasonal influenza vaccination, the authors suggested, recruits few new T cells.

The sample consisted of PBMCs from blood, taken about 40 days after vaccination. The rearrangement links TRBV15 to TRBJ2-1; 9 bases map to TRBD2. The clonotype originates from a man aged 50 to 60 who received an inactivated influenza vaccine. CDR3 nucleotide sequence: TGTGCCACCAGCAGAGGAGCGGGGGGATACAATGAGCAGTTCTTC. This translates into CATSRGAGGYNEQFF.